The source of this TCR beta chain is a study of molecular identifiers for immune sequencing clone quantification. Across the study: Naive CD8 cell RNA, from roughly 18,000 or 92,000 cells, was split five ways in replicates, with four sequenced. General study points: Amid fewer than 1.3 million naive cells, spiked Jurkat TCR RNA from one cell was reportedly still detectable.

This clonotype came up a few times. Its antigen is currently unknown. Just one base apart from a much larger clone, this may be a read error. The CDR3 totals 13 residues. CDR1 is LNHDA and CDR2 is SQIVND in the germline V gene (reference sequence). Libraries of naive CD8 cells were prepared from approximately 20,000 to 1,000,000 sorted cells using 10%, 30% or 50% RNA. In the sort, naive CD8 T cells were defined as CD8+CD4-CCR7+CD45RA+. TCRdb called the PCR reads again in MiXCR, with one record for every CDR3 protein. There are around 82,000 distinct CDR3 sequences in the sample; roughly 20% occur only once, and about 0.85% lies in the top ten.

The sequence came from a human donor in good health. Some libraries in this study had Jurkat cell RNA spiked in. Material for sequencing was naive CD8+ T cells from blood, with Jurkat cell RNA spiked in. As for subset: FACS-sorted CD8+CD4-CCR7+CD45RA+ naive T cells. The chain carries TRBV19 and TRBJ2-6; D remains ambiguous. CDR3 nucleotides: TGTACCAGTACCGCAAGTGGGGCCAACGTCCTGACTTTC. It specifies CTSTASGANVLTF. The entire variable domain, with the rest obtained from reference TRBV19 and TRBJ2-6, is as follows: DGGITQSPKYLFRKEGQNVTLSCEQNLNHDAMYWYRQDPGQGLRLIYYSQIVNDFQKGDIAEGYSVSREKKESFPLTVTSAQKNPTAFYLCTSTASGANVLTFGAGSRLTVL.